This T cell receptor (beta chain) was recorded in a study of blood T cells in healthy people across ages. Germline CDR1 is SQVTM and CDR2 is ANQGSEA. The CDR3 loop spans 12 amino acids. A second PCR, run for roughly 7 to 12 cycles, used a sample-barcoded 5' primer plus a J-beta primer mix. TCRdb passed the 5' RACE reads through MiXCR, listing each CDR3 protein once. Here the sample spans 1 million or so distinct CDR3 sequences, about 25% being singletons. The data also belong to a second study, concerning T cells of mothers and their children.

The chain uses TRBV29-1 and TRBJ1-2, with 7 bases that match TRBD1. This receptor was obtained from a girl aged 2 to 10 in good health. Sequences were obtained from blood. CDR3 nucleotide sequence: TGCATCCCAGGGGGGGAGGGTCATGGCTACACCTTC. Translated, it gives CIPGGEGHGYTF.